This T cell receptor (beta chain) is drawn from a study of cytomegalovirus exposure and HLA in healthy donors. Worth noting for this clone: The germline gene is not matched at one end of the junction; a read error may be the cause.

The CDR3 is 14 amino acids. The germline CDR1 and CDR2 sequences are SEHNR and FQNEAQ (reference sequence). PCR employed 60 Vbeta and 13 Jbeta primers. Some clones are missing from TCRdb's copy, which holds only in-frame ones; the method was immunoSEQ multiplex PCR. The sample gives around 120,000 clones, around 79% of which show up once; around 5.8% is in the top ten. Sequencing was performed on PBMCs. The chain has TRBV7-9 and TRBJ2-7; the D gene is possibly TRBD2 (5 bases). The TCR comes from a woman between 40 and 50 years old in good health and CMV-seronegative. The CDR3 region has the DNA TGTTCCAGCAGCGGAAGAGCGCGAACCTACGAGCAGTACTTC. This codes for CSSSGRARTYEQYF.